One and the same sample provided the 23 T cell receptor beta chains below, sequenced in a study of neurological immune-mediated disorders. A single record per CDR3 protein comes from TCRdb applying MiXCR to the 5' RACE reads. Among approximately 30,000 distinct CDR3 sequences, 4% were seen once, and the ten largest hold 25%. Sequenced material: CD4+ T cells from blood. The receptor set was obtained from a woman in her 40s in good health.

In this sample, this clonotype turned up many times. The rearrangement uses TRBV5-1 and TRBJ1-2, with D tentatively TRBD1 (5 bases). The germline V and J ends were trimmed by 4 bases and 0 bases, with 13 bases remaining between them. This CDR3 spans 15 amino acids. Per the germline V gene, CDR1 is SGHRS and CDR2 is YFSETQ. The CDR3, as DNA: TGCGCCAGCAGCCCATACCAGGGAGCTAACTATGGCTACACCTTC. Protein product: CASSPYQGANYGYTF.

This clonotype was detected ten times or more. V and J are TRBV7-2 and TRBJ1-3; no definite D call. V dropped 1 base and J dropped 4 bases, with 2 bases sitting between them. Germline CDR1 SGHTA, CDR2 FQGNSA. This CDR3 has 12 residues. For the CDR3, the DNA is TGTGCCAGCAGCTTAGGAGGAAACACCATATATTTT. This codes for CASSLGGNTIYF.

This clonotype was observed at least ten times. The chain has TRBV20-1 and TRBJ1-3; unclear D gene. The CDR3 contains 12 residues. V lost 5 bases to trimming and J lost 4 bases, with 9 bases between them. Germline V lookup: CDR1 DFQATT, CDR2 SNEGSKA (reference sequence). The CDR3 region has the DNA TGCAGTGCTGGAGTTGCCGGAAACACCATATATTTT. Its translation is CSAGVAGNTIYF.

This clonotype has just a few counts. CDR3 amino acids: CASSLEGSSTGELFF. The CDR3 DNA follows: TGTGCCAGCAGCTTAGAGGGAAGCTCCACCGGGGAGCTGTTTTTT. V and J are TRBV11-3 and TRBJ2-2; no reliable D call. This CDR3 spans 15 amino acids. Germline-derived CDR1 and CDR2 are SGHNT and YENEEA. V was trimmed by 0 bases and J by 4 bases, leaving 9 bases between them. The whole variable domain, filled in from reference TRBV11-3 and TRBJ2-2, reads EAGVVQSPRYKIIEKKQPVAFWCNPISGHNTLYWYLQNLGQGPELLIRYENEEAVDDSQLPKDRFSAERLKGVDSTLKIQPAELGDSAVYLCASSLEGSSTGELFFGEGSRLTVL.

This clonotype was seen repeatedly, ten times or more. The V call is TRBV10-3, the J call TRBJ2-7; D perhaps matches TRBD1 (7 bases). Germline CDR1 and CDR2: ENHRY and SYGVKD. This CDR3 spans 15 amino acids. The ends were cut back, 7 bases at V and 6 bases at J, with 22 bases in the middle. The CDR3 coding sequence is TGTGCCATCAATTCAGGGGGGCAAGTTAGTGCCGAGCAGTACTTC. This gives the protein CAINSGGQVSAEQYF.

This clonotype was seen ten or more times. The CDR3 does not end in the conserved phenylalanine or tryptophan, so this is likely a read error. This chain links TRBV12-3 or TRBV12-4 with TRBJ2-5; 8 positions match TRBD1. With 8 bases clipped from V and 2 bases from J, the junction kept 10 bases outside the gene matches. This CDR3 has 15 residues. The CDR3 DNA sequence: TGTGCCAGCCGGGACAGGAACACCGCTCAAGAGACCCAGTACGGC. Amino acid sequence: CASRDRNTAQETQYG.

This clonotype was counted ten times or more. The chain joins TRBV20-1 to TRBJ2-7; 11 bases fit TRBD1. The germline CDR1 and CDR2 sequences are DFQATT and SNEGSKA (reference sequence). The CDR3 has 15 amino acids. Trimming at V came to 5 bases and at J to 6 bases, leaving 12 bases not matched to a gene. The CDR3 nucleotides read TGCAGTGCTCCGTCGGAGGGGACAGGGGGGCGCGAGCAGTACTTC. This gives the protein CSAPSEGTGGREQYF.

This clonotype was recorded a few times. This rearrangement joins TRBV19 to TRBJ2-1; 10 bases fit TRBD2. The CDR3 is made up of 15 amino acids. V dropped 3 bases and J dropped 7; count of bases not matched to a gene: 6. Germline lookup yields CDR1 LNHDA and CDR2 SQIVND (reference sequence). CDR3 bases: TGTGCCAGTAGTATCGGTCAAGCGGGAGGGAATGAGCAGTTCTTC. Translation gives CASSIGQAGGNEQFF.

At least ten counts were recorded for this clonotype. The chain recombines TRBV12-3 or TRBV12-4 with TRBJ2-7; tentatively, D is TRBD1 or TRBD2 (5 bases each). The V end lost 0 bases, the J end lost 2 bases, and 5 bases lay between the germline ends. The CDR3 totals 13 residues. The CDR3 loop is CASSLAGAYEQYF. The CDR3 nucleotides are TGTGCCAGCAGTTTAGCGGGGGCCTACGAGCAGTACTTC.

Many counts were recorded for this clonotype. The V call is TRBV20-1, the J call TRBJ2-7; 9 bases agree with TRBD2. Germline trimming cut 6 bases from V and 1 base from J; bases unmatched to any gene: 4. Germline V gives CDR1 DFQATT, CDR2 SNEGSKA (reference sequence). The CDR3 is 13 residues long. In DNA form, the CDR3 reads TGCAGTGCAAATAGCGGGGGATCCTACGAGCAGTACTTC. Translated, it gives CSANSGGSYEQYF.

This clonotype was counted at least ten times. The chain carries TRBV5-1 and TRBJ2-7; D may be TRBD1 (6 bases). Trimming took off 6 bases at V and 2 bases at J, with 12 bases between the two ends. The CDR3 has 13 residues. CDR1 and CDR2 from the germline V gene are SGHRS and YFSETQ. For the CDR3, the DNA is TGCGCCAGCAAGTTGGGGGCCCCCTACGAGCAGTACTTC. Protein product: CASKLGAPYEQYF.

In its sample, this clonotype is medium-sized. V usage is TRBV20-1 and J usage is TRBJ2-1, with D uncertain. V lost 3 bases to trimming and J lost 0 bases, with 9 bases between them. The CDR3 length is 14 residues. Germline V gene sequence: CDR1 DFQATT, CDR2 SNEGSKA (reference sequence). CDR3 residues: CSASGQDSYNEQFF. The CDR3 DNA sequence: TGCAGTGCTAGTGGCCAAGACTCCTACAATGAGCAGTTCTTC.

This clonotype was seen repeatedly, ten times or more. In nucleotides, the CDR3 is TGCGCCAGCAGCGGGGGCAGGAACAATGAGCAGTTCTTC. Its translation: CASSGGRNNEQFF. V usage is TRBV5-1 and J usage is TRBJ2-1; TRBD1 might be the D (6 bases). V gave up 4 bases and J gave up 5 bases, with 10 bases separating them. CDR3 length: 13 residues. Looked up from germline, CDR1 is SGHRS and CDR2 is YFSETQ.

This clonotype was counted many times. This rearrangement joins TRBV15 to TRBJ2-1; 10 bases align to TRBD2. Germline lookup yields CDR1 LNHNV and CDR2 YYDKDF (reference sequence). CDR3 size: 13 residues. V dropped 3 bases and J dropped 10; count of bases not matched to a gene: 3. The CDR3 DNA reads TGTGCCACCAGCAGCCTAGCGGGAGAGGAGCAGTTCTTC. This encodes CATSSLAGEEQFF.

This clonotype was recorded many times. The chain combines TRBV7-9 with TRBJ1-4; D remains unclear. Germline V gene data show CDR1 as SEHNR and CDR2 as FQNEAQ (reference sequence). This CDR3 contains 17 residues. The ends were cut back, 2 bases at V and 10 bases at J, with 23 bases in the middle. CDR3 DNA: TGTGCCAGCAGCTTATGGCCGTCCGGGCCGGAGAGTGGAAAACTGTTTTTT. Its protein is CASSLWPSGPESGKLFF.

This clonotype was observed at least ten times. Compared with germline, one end of the junction differs, possibly owing to a read error. The chain combines TRBV5-1 with TRBJ2-5; D ambiguous. This CDR3 is built from 12 residues. Germline CDR1 reads SGHRS; CDR2 reads YFSETQ. The DNA for the CDR3 is TGCGCCAGCAGGGCGTCAACAGAGAGCCAGTACTTC. The encoded protein is CASRASTESQYF.

This clonotype was seen repeatedly, ten times or more. The chain employs TRBV12-3 or TRBV12-4 and TRBJ1-1; D ambiguous. The CDR3 runs 12 residues. The ends were cut back, 8 bases at V and 9 bases at J, with 16 bases in the middle. CDR3 protein: CASSPPRVQAFF. CDR3 DNA sequence: TGTGCCAGCTCCCCCCCCCGGGTCCAAGCTTTCTTT.

Ten or more counts support this clonotype. One junction end disagrees with the germline gene, perhaps due to a read error. The chain uses TRBV27 and TRBJ2-3; D is possibly TRBD2 (6 bases). Germline values: CDR1 MNHEY, CDR2 SMNVEV (reference sequence). This CDR3 comprises 17 residues. The CDR3 loop is CASSISSGPWGGYTQYF. CDR3 coding DNA: TGTGCTAGCAGCATAAGTTCGGGCCCATGGGGAGGATATACGCAGTATTTT.

This clonotype was detected a few times. This chain joins TRBV9 and TRBJ1-2, with D unresolved. Germline V gene data show CDR1 as SGDLS and CDR2 as YYNGEE. CDR3 length: 15 residues. The V end was cut by 3 bases, the J end by 0 bases, with 12 bases between. CDR3 sequence: CASSASLGPNYGYTF. The CDR3 region has the DNA TGTGCCAGCAGCGCGTCACTGGGTCCTAACTATGGCTACACCTTC.

This clonotype was seen at least ten times. The CDR3 sequence: CSAPDAATLYGYTF. In DNA form, the CDR3 reads TGCAGTGCACCGGACGCGGCCACACTCTATGGCTACACCTTC. The chain has TRBV20-1 and TRBJ1-2, with D uncertain. Trimming cost V 6 bases and J 4 bases, with 18 bases left between them. Germline CDR1 DFQATT, CDR2 SNEGSKA (reference sequence). This CDR3 has 14 amino acids.

The table lists this clonotype with many counts. The chain couples TRBV20-1 to TRBJ1-4; no firm D call. The CDR3 sequence is 15 residues long. CDR1 is DFQATT, CDR2 SNEGSKA, per germline (reference sequence). V lost 0 bases and J lost 10, with 18 bases in between. This CDR3 reads CSARETGGPFGKLFF. The CDR3 DNA follows: TGCAGTGCTAGAGAGACGGGCGGACCCTTTGGAAAACTGTTTTTT.

This clonotype was counted at least ten times. This chain uses TRBV3-1 with TRBJ2-1; D is perhaps TRBD2 (6 bases). Germline CDR1 is LGHDT and CDR2 is YNNKEL (reference sequence). Deletions cut 0 bases from V and 9 bases from J, with 18 bases between. The CDR3 is made up of 16 amino acids. Here the CDR3 DNA reads TGTGCCAGCAGCCAAGAGAAGGGCGGGGCGTGGAGTGAGCAGTTCTTC. It specifies CASSQEKGGAWSEQFF.

This clonotype was counted at least ten times. CDR3 bases: TGCAGTGCTAGTTGGTACGGGACCCACGAGCAGTACTTC. This sequence encodes CSASWYGTHEQYF. The chain has TRBV20-1 and TRBJ2-7; D may be TRBD1 or TRBD2 (5 bases each). Per germline, CDR1 DFQATT and CDR2 SNEGSKA (reference sequence). V was clipped by 3 bases and J by 5 bases, with 14 bases between them. The CDR3 is made up of 13 amino acids.